The 4 T cell receptor beta chains given below trace back to one sample, sequenced in a study of T-cell memory formation after mild COVID-19. TCRdb reanalysed the 5' RACE reads using MiXCR and keeps one entry per CDR3 protein. The sample includes around 130,000 distinct CDR3 sequences, 16% of them seen just once. What was sequenced was PBMCs or a T cell subset sorted from them (not recorded which). These receptors originate from an adult woman who had mild COVID-19 (a few samples of this study predate the infection). Cell type and time point are not known.

This clonotype appeared a few times. V usage is TRBV6-6 and J usage is TRBJ1-2, with a weak D call TRBD1 (6 bases). Germline V gene sequence: CDR1 MNHNY, CDR2 SVGAGI (reference sequence). The CDR3 has 17 amino acids. Trimming took off 1 base at V and 7 bases at J, with 22 bases between the two ends. As DNA, the CDR3 is TGTGCCAGCAGTTACTACCTACGGGACAAGGGATTGAGTGGCTACACCTTC. Amino acid sequence: CASSYYLRDKGLSGYTF.

V is TRBV9 and J is TRBJ2-2, with 7 bases aligning to TRBD1. This CDR3 spans 13 amino acids. Per germline, CDR1 SGDLS and CDR2 YYNGEE. Losses at the gene ends were 9 bases for V and 1 base for J; bases not matched to a gene: 3. The CDR3: CATRQGNTGELFF. The CDR3 DNA is TGTGCCACCAGACAGGGGAACACCGGGGAGCTGTTTTTT.

This clonotype was seen a handful of times. The rearrangement links TRBV6-6 to TRBJ1-4; the D is unclear. The CDR3 is 18 residues long. Deletions cut 6 bases from V and 4 bases from J, with 24 bases between. Germline CDR1 is MNHNY and CDR2 is SVGAGI (reference sequence). Here the CDR3 reads CASRPIYEKGGLNEKLFF. CDR3 DNA sequence: TGTGCCAGCAGGCCCATTTATGAGAAAGGAGGACTTAATGAAAAACTGTTTTTT.

This clonotype was recorded a few times. The V and J genes are TRBV11-1 and TRBJ2-1; no clear D gene. CDR1 and CDR2 (germline): SGHAT, FQDESV (reference sequence). Trimming took 2 bases from V and 2 from J, leaving 16 bases between them. The CDR3 sequence is 17 residues long. In DNA form, the CDR3 reads TGTGCCAGCAGCTTACCCCCCGGGTCGACCCCCTACAATGAGCAGTTCTTC. Encoded protein: CASSLPPGSTPYNEQFF.